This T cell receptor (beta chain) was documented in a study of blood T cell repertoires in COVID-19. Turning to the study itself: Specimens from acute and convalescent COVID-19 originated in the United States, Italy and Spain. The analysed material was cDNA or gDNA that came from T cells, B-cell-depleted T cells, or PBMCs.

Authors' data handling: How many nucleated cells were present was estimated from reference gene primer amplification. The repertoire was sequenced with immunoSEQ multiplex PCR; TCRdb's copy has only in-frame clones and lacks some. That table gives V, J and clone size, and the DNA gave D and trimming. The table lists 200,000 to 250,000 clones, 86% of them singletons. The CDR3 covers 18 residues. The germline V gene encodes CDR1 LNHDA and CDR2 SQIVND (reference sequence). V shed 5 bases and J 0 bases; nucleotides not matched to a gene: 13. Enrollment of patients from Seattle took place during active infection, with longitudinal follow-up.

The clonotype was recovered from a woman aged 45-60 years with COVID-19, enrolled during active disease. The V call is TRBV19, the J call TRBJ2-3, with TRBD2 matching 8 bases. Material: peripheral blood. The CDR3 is CASSRTAKTSESTDTQYF. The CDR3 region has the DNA TGTGCCAGTAGTCGGACAGCTAAGACTAGCGAAAGCACAGATACGCAGTATTTT.